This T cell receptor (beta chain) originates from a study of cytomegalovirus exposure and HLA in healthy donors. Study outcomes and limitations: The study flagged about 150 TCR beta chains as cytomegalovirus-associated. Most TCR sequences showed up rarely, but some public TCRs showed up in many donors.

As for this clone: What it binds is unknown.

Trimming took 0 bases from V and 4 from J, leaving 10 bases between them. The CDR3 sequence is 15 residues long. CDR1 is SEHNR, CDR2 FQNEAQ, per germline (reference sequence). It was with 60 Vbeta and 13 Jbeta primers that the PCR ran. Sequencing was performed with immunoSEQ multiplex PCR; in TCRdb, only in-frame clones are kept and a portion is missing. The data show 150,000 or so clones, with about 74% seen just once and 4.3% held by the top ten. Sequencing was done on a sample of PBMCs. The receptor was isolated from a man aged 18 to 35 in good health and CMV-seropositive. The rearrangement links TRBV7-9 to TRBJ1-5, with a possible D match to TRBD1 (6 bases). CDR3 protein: CASSLAADRNQPQHF. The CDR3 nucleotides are TGTGCCAGCAGCTTAGCCGCCGACAGGAATCAGCCCCAGCATTTT.